The clone carrying this TCR beta chain was recorded a few times. Antigen unknown. This sample was included in a study of blood T cells in healthy people across ages. Whole-study results and caveats: Observed TCR beta diversity per million T cells went down as age went up. This fall followed a roughly linear course with age.

Per individual sample, total RNA of at least 5 micrograms was extracted. With a J-beta primer mix and a sample-barcoded 5' primer, a second PCR ran about 7 to 12 cycles. Every molecule of cDNA carried a tag from a template-switch adaptor with 12 random nucleotides. TCRdb passed the 5' RACE reads through MiXCR, listing each CDR3 protein once. The data show 450,000 to 600,000 distinct CDR3 sequences, about 27% seen once. Losses at the gene ends were 6 bases for V and 6 bases for J; bases not matched to a gene: 10. Germline V gene lookup returns CDR1 DFQATT and CDR2 SNEGSKA (reference sequence). The CDR3 has 13 amino acids. This sample was also put to use in a study of T cells of mothers and their children. That study adds: None of the identified T cell clones proved to be persistent microchimeric clones.

Sequences were obtained from blood. The chain has TRBV20-1 and TRBJ2-7; 8 bases agree with TRBD2. The sequence was collected from a boy younger than 10 in good health. CDR3 amino acids: CSARSGTRGEQYF. DNA for the CDR3: TGCAGTGCCCGTAGCGGGACCCGGGGCGAGCAGTACTTC.